This T cell receptor beta chain was identified in a study of Ad26.COV2.S vaccination and SARS-CoV-2 variants. Regarding treatment: over 15 received Ad26.COV2.S at low or high dose, single or two shots; roughly five received placebo; per-sample allocation not given. Repertoires come from day 63 after the first vaccine or placebo injection. This table comes from immunoSEQ multiplex PCR, and its TCRdb copy is limited to in-frame clones, with some not included. Among roughly 400,000 clones, around 90% were seen once, and the ten largest hold approximately 4.3%. The germline gives CDR1 MNHEY, CDR2 SVGAGI. With 7 bases removed from V and 0 bases from J, the gap between germline ends came to 10 bases. The length of the CDR3 is 14 residues.

This rearrangement joins TRBV6-5 to TRBJ1-3, with D perhaps matching TRBD1 (6 bases). Sequencing was performed on peripheral blood, taken in a trial of Ad26.COV2.S vaccine versus placebo. The receptor was derived from a person aged 18-60 years who received the Ad26.COV2.S COVID-19 vaccine or a placebo. This CDR3 reads CASMGGHSGNTIYF. CDR3 coding DNA: TGTGCCAGCATGGGGGGGCACTCTGGAAACACCATATATTTT.